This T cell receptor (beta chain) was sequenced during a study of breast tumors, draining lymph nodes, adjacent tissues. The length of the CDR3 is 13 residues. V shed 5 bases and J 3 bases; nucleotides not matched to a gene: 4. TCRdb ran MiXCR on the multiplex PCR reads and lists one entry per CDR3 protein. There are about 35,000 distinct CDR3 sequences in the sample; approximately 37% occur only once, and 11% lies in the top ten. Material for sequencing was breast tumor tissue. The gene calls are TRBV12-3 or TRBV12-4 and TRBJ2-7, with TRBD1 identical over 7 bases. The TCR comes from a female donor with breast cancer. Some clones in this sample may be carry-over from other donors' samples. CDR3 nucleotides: TGTGCCAGCAGTAGGGGGCCCAGCTACGAGCAGTACTTC. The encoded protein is CASSRGPSYEQYF.